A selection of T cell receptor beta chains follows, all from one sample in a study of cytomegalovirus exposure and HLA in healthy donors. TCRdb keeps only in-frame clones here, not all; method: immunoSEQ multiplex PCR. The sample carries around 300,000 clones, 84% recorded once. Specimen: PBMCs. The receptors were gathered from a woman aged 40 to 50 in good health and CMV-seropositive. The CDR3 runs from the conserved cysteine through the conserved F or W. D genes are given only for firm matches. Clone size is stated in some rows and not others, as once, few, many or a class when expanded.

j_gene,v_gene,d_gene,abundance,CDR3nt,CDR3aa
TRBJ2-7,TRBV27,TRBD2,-,TGTGCCACCTCTCGGGCTAGCGGGAACTACGAGCAGTACTTC,CATSRASGNYEQYF
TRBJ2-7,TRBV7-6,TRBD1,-,TGTGCCAGCAGCACGGCACCGGGACAGGGATACGCCTACGAGCAGTACTTC,CASSTAPGQGYAYEQYF
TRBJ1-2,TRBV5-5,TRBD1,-,TGTGCCAGCAGCAGGGACAGTCTGAACTATGGCTACACCTTC,CASSRDSLNYGYTF
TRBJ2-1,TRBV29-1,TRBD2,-,TGCAGCGGAGGGACTAGCGGGAGTCTGACCTACAATGAGCAGTTCTTC,CSGGTSGSLTYNEQFF
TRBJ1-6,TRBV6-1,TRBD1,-,TGTGCCAGCAGTGAAGCTATTGGGACAGTAGGTAATTCACCCCTCCACTTT,CASSEAIGTVGNSPLHF
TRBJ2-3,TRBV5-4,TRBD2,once,TGTGCCAGCAGCTTGACTAGCGGGAGGGATACGCAGTATTTT,CASSLTSGRDTQYF
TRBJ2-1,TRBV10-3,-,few,TGTGCCATCAAACTAGGATACAATGAGCAGTTCTTC,CAIKLGYNEQFF
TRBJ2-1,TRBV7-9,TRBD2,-,TGTGCCAGCAGCCCCGGGAGGACTAGTGGCGATGAGCAGTTCTTC,CASSPGRTSGDEQFF
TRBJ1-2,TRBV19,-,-,TGTGCCAGTAGGAAGGTCGGGACTGATAAGAGCTATGGCTACACCTTC,CASRKVGTDKSYGYTF
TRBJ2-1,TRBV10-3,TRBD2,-,TGTGCCATCAGTGACCTAGCGGGAGTAGGTGGTGAGCAGTTCTTC,CAISDLAGVGGEQFF
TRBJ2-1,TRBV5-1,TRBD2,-,TGCGCCAGCAGCTTAATACTAGCGGGAGATGAGCAGTTCTTC,CASSLILAGDEQFF
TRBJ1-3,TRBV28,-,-,TGTGCCCGGAGCCCGGGAAGACTGATCTCTGGAAACACCATATATTTT,CARSPGRLISGNTIYF
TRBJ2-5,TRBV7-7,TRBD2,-,TGTGCTAGCAGCTTAGACCTAGCGGGAGATGGAGAGACCCAGTACTTC,CASSLDLAGDGETQYF
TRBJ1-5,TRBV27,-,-,TGTGCCAGCAGTTTGTTTGAGGGGGATCAGCCCCAGCATTTT,CASSLFEGDQPQHF
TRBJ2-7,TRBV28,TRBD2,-,TGTGCCAGCAGTTTTCTATCGGGAGGGGAGTACGAGCAGTACTTC,CASSFLSGGEYEQYF
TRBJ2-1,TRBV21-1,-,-,TGTGCCAGCAGCAAATGGGGGGGCGGTTACAATGAGCAGTTCTTC,CASSKWGGGYNEQFF
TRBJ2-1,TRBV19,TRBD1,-,TGTGCCAGCCGGACAGGGGGCAATGAGCAGTTCTTC,CASRTGGNEQFF
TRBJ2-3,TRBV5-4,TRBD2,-,TGTGCCAGCAGTCCTCCGACTAGCGGCCATACAGATACGCAGTATTTT,CASSPPTSGHTDTQYF
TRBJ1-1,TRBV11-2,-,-,TGTGCCAGCAGCTTTCGATCAAACAGTTATATGAACACTGAAGCTTTCTTT,CASSFRSNSYMNTEAFF
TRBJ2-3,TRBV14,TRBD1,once,TGTGCCAGCAGCCAGTTAACAGGGGGCTTAACAGATACGCAGTATTTT,CASSQLTGGLTDTQYF
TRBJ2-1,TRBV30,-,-,TGTGCCCGGAGTGTCGGACAGAGCTCCTACAATGAGCAGTTCTTC,CARSVGQSSYNEQFF
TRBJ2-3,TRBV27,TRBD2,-,TGTGCCAGCAGTTTTGGACTAGCGGGAGTGGAACTCACAGATACGCAGTATTTT,CASSFGLAGVELTDTQYF
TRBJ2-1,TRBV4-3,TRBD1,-,TGCGCCAGCAGCCAAACCACAGGGGGCCTTTACAATGAGCAGTTCTTC,CASSQTTGGLYNEQFF
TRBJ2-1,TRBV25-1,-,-,TGTGCCAGCAGTCCCTCCAGGGGAATAAGCTACAATGAGCAGTTCTTC,CASSPSRGISYNEQFF
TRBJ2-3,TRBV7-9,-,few,TGTGCCAGCAGCTTAGGGCTAGAGAGGGATACGCAGTATTTT,CASSLGLERDTQYF
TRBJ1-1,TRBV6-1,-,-,TGTGCCAGCAGCCATAGACAGGTTTTTACTGAAGCTTTCTTT,CASSHRQVFTEAFF
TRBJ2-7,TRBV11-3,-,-,TGTGCCAGCAGCTTAGAAGGAGGGTGGGGCTACGAGCAGTACTTC,CASSLEGGWGYEQYF
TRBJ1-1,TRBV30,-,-,TGTGCCTGGAGTGAAACAGGTCGCACTGAAGCTTTCTTT,CAWSETGRTEAFF
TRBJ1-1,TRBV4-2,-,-,TGTGCCAGCAGCATGACAGTCAGTGAAGCTTTCTTT,CASSMTVSEAFF
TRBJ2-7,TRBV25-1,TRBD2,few,TGTGCCAGCAGTGCGACGGGAGGGCGGCGCGAGCAGTACTTC,CASSATGGRREQYF
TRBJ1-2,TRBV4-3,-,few,TGCGCCAGCAGCCAAGAACGGGGGACGGCCAATACCTTC,CASSQERGTANTF
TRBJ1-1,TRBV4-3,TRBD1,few,TGCGCCAGCGAGGCCTACAGGGGATTGACTGAAGCTTTCTTT,CASEAYRGLTEAFF
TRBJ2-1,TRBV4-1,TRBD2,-,TGCGCCAGCAGCCAAGAATCAGGGACTAGCGGCCACAATGAGCAGTTCTTC,CASSQESGTSGHNEQFF
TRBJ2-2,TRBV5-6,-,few,TGTGCCAGCAGCTTGATTATGGGAGCGGGGGAGCTGTTTTTT,CASSLIMGAGELFF